The sequence of this T cell receptor (beta chain) was determined in a study of blood T cell repertoires in COVID-19. V was clipped by 0 bases and J by 2 bases, with 8 bases between them. Germline CDR1 and CDR2: SGHRS and YFSETQ. The CDR3 contains 14 residues. Those enrolled, adults aged about 18 to 95 years, came from fewer than 25 US areas. People in the exposed group encountered a COVID-19 case within 2 weeks before entering the study. The data were produced by immunoSEQ multiplex PCR, yet TCRdb's version contains in-frame clones alone and is incomplete. The sample has around 200,000 clones; around nine tenths are singletons.

The rearrangement uses TRBV5-1 and TRBJ1-2; D uncertain. This TCR was sampled from a young woman who had been exposed to COVID-19. Sequencing used PBMCs or T cells enriched from blood (not recorded which). For the CDR3, the DNA is TGCGCCAGCAGCTTGGAGCCTAACAACTATGGCTACACCTTC. Translating gives CASSLEPNNYGYTF.